The 2 T cell receptor beta chains given below trace back to one sample, sequenced in a study of blood T cell repertoires in COVID-19. TCRdb's copy holds only in-frame clones and misses some; the assay was immunoSEQ multiplex PCR. This table holds 85,000 to 130,000 clones, less than 80% found once. Source material: peripheral blood. The receptors stem from a man at least 80 years old with COVID-19, enrolled during active disease.

This chain links TRBV6-2 or TRBV6-3 with TRBJ1-6; D gene unclear. With 2 bases removed from V and 8 bases from J, the gap between germline ends came to 4 bases. This CDR3 comprises 12 residues. Germline lookup yields CDR1 MNHEY and CDR2 SVGEGT. The CDR3 region has the DNA TGTGCCAGCAGTTACCCCTATTCACCCCTCCACTTT. Translation gives CASSYPYSPLHF.

The V and J genes are TRBV18 and TRBJ2-2; TRBD1 agrees at 7 bases. This CDR3 has 16 amino acids. V lost 6 bases and J lost 6; bases outside the gene matches: 13. Germline assignment: CDR1 KGHSH and CDR2 LQKENI. CDR3 DNA: TGTGCCAGCTCCAAGGACAGGACCGCCACCGCCGGGGAGCTGTTTTTT. It codes for CASSKDRTATAGELFF.